Reported below is one TCR beta chain. Its antigen target is currently unknown. The record has no base qualities; no much larger clone is one base away. The data are from a study of pediatric ulcerative colitis (dated by TCRdb to 2018 to 2020). General notes on the study: Among the ulcerative colitis patients, 6 or 7 had pancolitis and two had left-sided colitis, and histology in every patient was consistent with ulcerative colitis. By Pediatric Ulcerative Colitis Activity Index, mild disease was classified in a couple of patients, moderate disease in several and acute severe colitis in three. From roughly 9 newly diagnosed, treatment-naive pediatric ulcerative colitis patients and four non-IBD control children, paired blood and rectal samples were collected. Study-wide findings and limitations: Because the repertoires came from total lymphocyte DNA, rare subsets such as regulatory T cells may have patterns that are not reflected. Compared with controls, ulcerative colitis patients showed significantly higher autologous blood-rectal clonal overlap, a finding that suggests increased T cell trafficking to inflamed tissue. Rectal repertoire features separated controls, mild-moderate and acute severe colitis patients; acute severe colitis showed reduced rectal diversity due to clonal expansions. Only a handful of individuals were included in the healthy control group, which was small. Two rectal CDR3 clonotypes were present in all ulcerative colitis patients and in none of the controls. For technical reasons, the blood samples of a couple of patients yielded substantially fewer templates, so those samples were excluded from the blood-rectal overlap analysis.

The germline V gene yields SNHLY for CDR1 and FYNNEI for CDR2. The CDR3 runs 14 residues from the cysteine to the phenylalanine. Only the CDR3 DNA is retained, 42 bases long and in frame from the first base. Ends trimmed: V by 9 bases, J by 3 bases; bases unmatched to a gene: 5. Through the immunoSEQ TRB Survey service, multiplex V and J primers were used to amplify rearranged CDR3 beta regions from genomic DNA. To keep sequencing depth the same across samples, survey-level depth of up to 500,000 reads per sample was applied. The libraries were purified, combined into pools and sequenced with Illumina technology. In the original analysis: immunoSEQ online tools were used for productive clonality, sample overlap, pairwise scatters, CDR3 beta length, V/D/J gene usage and productiveness. Calculated diversity was the number of unique rearrangements divided by total templates times 100; Shannon and Simpson indices were also computed. For principal component analysis, Z-score normalized data were analyzed with the R prcomp function and the ggbiplot package. Morisita's index was used to measure clonal overlap between blood and rectum within each subject. TCRdb re-hosts the immuneACCESS table, in-frame sequences only. Its copies lack some clones; in the studies checked, an unresolved V gene accounts for under half of them, and the cause for the rest is not known. V and J calls plus clone size are reproduced from that table; the DNA served to infer D and trimming. The sample table contains about 32,000 clones; only one count was recorded for around 80% of them. The biggest ten clones account for approximately 4.3% of the sample.

Ulcerative colitis patients had received no immunosuppressive medication before the diagnostic colonoscopy. Blood was sampled at the same time as the colonoscopy. The Wizard kit (Promega) was used to extract genomic DNA from blood and intestinal samples. The chain couples TRBV2 to TRBJ1-4, with 9 middle bases fitting TRBD1. The origin of this receptor is a boy between 5 and 17 years old with severe ulcerative colitis. Sequences were obtained from blood. The base sequence is TGTGCCAGTAACAGGGGGCTGGCTAATGAAAAACTGTTTTTT. This encodes CASNRGLANEKLFF.